This TCR beta chain was sequenced in a study of a mutant IDH1 vaccine in newly diagnosed glioma (dated by TCRdb to about 2021). Some background on the complete study: Eight vaccinations were administered to patients in weeks 1, 3, 5, 7, 11, 15, 19 and 23, corresponding to visits V03 through V10. Vaccination started 4-6 weeks after radiotherapy alone, or was given together with temozolomide cycles in the groups whose treatment included chemotherapy. Of the approximately 30 treated patients, around 62% were male and approximately 38% were female, and the mean age was 40.4 years. Prior to enrollment, patients had been given standard therapy consisting of radiotherapy alone, temozolomide alone, or radiochemotherapy with temozolomide, with the combination given to most patients. Six visits were used for peripheral blood collection: V03 (baseline), V05, V07, V10, V12 and V13. Longitudinal TCRB deep sequencing was done for some 26 treated patients, wherever samples were available for exploratory analyses.

Here is what the overall study found, with its caveats: Pseudoprogression appeared unrelated to alterations in the top peripheral T cell clonotypes detected by TCRB sequencing. Immune responses induced by the vaccine were seen in more than 85% of patients across multiple MHC alleles. The authors noted that analyses of patient blood samples could not be reproduced because of sample limitations. PBMC samples for TCRB deep sequencing were selected based on availability.

The table lists this clone with a count of one. Its specific antigen is unknown. No base-level quality is on record; no much larger clone is a single base apart. In the germline V gene, CDR1 corresponds to MGHDK and CDR2 to SYGVNS. Spanning cysteine to phenylalanine, the CDR3 consists of 14 amino acids. The entry retains the CDR3 DNA only, 42 bases that are in frame from base 1. V is clipped by 8 bases and J by 8 bases, and the sequence between their germline boundaries is 21 bases long. The meaning of the sample's time point label: week 23, last vaccination. Every vaccine dose consisted of 300 ug of a 20-mer mutant IDH1 peptide in Montanide, administered subcutaneously together with topical imiquimod. Donors had newly diagnosed WHO grade 3 or 4 IDH1-mutant astrocytomas with loss of nuclear ATRX. The samples were drawn from NOA16, a multicentre, single-arm, open-label phase I trial in Germany that tested a mutant IDH1 peptide vaccine in humans for the first time. Genomic DNA for TCRB sequencing was isolated from EDTA blood with the DNeasy Blood and Tissue Kit.

The library was prepared using the immunoSEQ multiplex PCR assay. Following the manufacturer's protocol, the hsTCRB Kit was used to amplify rearranged TCR beta chain sequences. TCRB libraries were sequenced on an Illumina MiSeq. Per the source publication's procedure: Demultiplexing, trimming and gene mapping were performed with the kit vendor's proprietary platform. TCRdb took this table from immuneACCESS and kept in-frame rearrangements with V and J called. Such tables lack part of the clones; where checked against another copy, unresolved V genes explain under half of the gap, and the rest is unexplained. V, J and clone size derive from that table, while D and trimming were established from the DNA sequence. The sample includes approximately 82,000 clones, with 70% to 90% observed a single time. The top ten clones comprise 2% to 2.5% of the sample.

In this chain, TRBV25-1 is recombined with TRBJ1-1, with the identity of the D gene unclear. This clonotype originated in a man aged 25-40 years with glioma. Some clones in this sample may be carry-over from other donors' samples. The sequencing used PBMCs, collected from a glioma patient whose treatment included an IDH1 peptide vaccine. The DNA sequence reads TGTGCCAGCGGTCCGATTGGGTCAGTCCCCGAAGCTTTCTTT. Translated, this gives CASGPIGSVPEAFF.